This entry lists 19 T cell receptor beta chains sequenced from one sample in a study of radiotherapy plus CTLA-4 blockade in lung cancer. The method was immunoSEQ multiplex PCR; TCRdb's version includes in-frame clones alone and lacks a portion of them. Here the sample spans about 83,000 clones, about 78% being singletons. The sequencing here drew on peripheral blood, taken from a patient treated with radiotherapy plus ipilimumab. Receptors originate from a human donor with non-small cell lung cancer who had a partial response to radiotherapy plus ipilimumab. Some clones in this sample may be carry-over from other donors' samples.

There are a few counts of this clone. The chain couples TRBV6-4 to TRBJ2-1; 14 positions match TRBD2. Germline V gene data show CDR1 as MRHNA and CDR2 as SNTAGT. The length of the CDR3 is 18 residues. V lost 4 bases and J lost 8; bases outside the gene matches: 13. The CDR3 loop reads CASSGDPGLAGVAHEQFF. Here the CDR3 DNA reads TGTGCCAGCAGTGGAGATCCGGGACTAGCGGGAGTTGCCCATGAGCAGTTCTTC.

The J gene is TRBJ2-7, the V gene TRBV5-1, with D tentatively TRBD1 (5 bases). Per germline, CDR1 SGHRS and CDR2 YFSETQ. This CDR3 region has 12 residues. V was shortened by 3 bases and J by 4 bases, with 8 bases between the two germline ends. The CDR3 sequence: CASSSDSYEQYF. The CDR3 DNA is TGCGCCAGCAGCTCCGACAGTTACGAGCAGTACTTC.

The rearrangement joins TRBV18 to TRBJ2-3; D ambiguous. Between the trimmed V and J ends, which lost 1 base and 6 bases, there was a span of 5 bases. The CDR3 is 12 amino acids. CDR1 and CDR2 (germline): KGHSH, LQKENI. The CDR3 sequence is CASSPRADTQYF. CDR3 nucleotide sequence: TGTGCCAGCTCACCACGAGCCGATACGCAGTATTTT.

The V call is TRBV18, the J call TRBJ1-2, with TRBD1 identical over 9 bases. CDR3 size: 14 residues. V dropped 3 bases and J dropped 3; count of bases not matched to a gene: 2. The germline V gene encodes CDR1 KGHSH and CDR2 LQKENI. The CDR3 coding sequence is TGTGCCAGCTCACCGCGGACAGGGGACTATGGCTACACCTTC. It translates to CASSPRTGDYGYTF.

The count of this clone is one. V is TRBV5-1 and J is TRBJ2-7, with 7 bases identical to TRBD1. Germline V CDR1 and CDR2: SGHRS, YFSETQ. With 4 bases clipped from V and 5 bases from J, the junction kept 9 bases outside the gene matches. This CDR3 is built from 14 residues. Written as DNA, the CDR3 is TGCGCCAGCAGCCCCGGAGACAGGGTTGACGAGCAGTACTTC. As protein: CASSPGDRVDEQYF.

This clone was seen a single time. Here the CDR3 DNA reads TGTGCCAGCAGTTTAGGGGGCAGATACGAGCAGTACTTC. This sequence encodes CASSLGGRYEQYF. This sequence joins TRBV28 and TRBJ2-7; possible D gene TRBD1, 6 bases. The germline gives CDR1 MDHEN, CDR2 SYDVKM. The ends were cut back, 2 bases at V and 4 bases at J, with 9 bases in the middle. The CDR3 has 13 amino acids.

The chain combines TRBV6-1 with TRBJ1-5; TRBD1 might be the D (5 bases). The CDR3 length is 14 residues. Trimming left V 9 bases short and J 3 bases short, with 15 bases between. Germline values: CDR1 MNHNS, CDR2 SASEGT. The CDR3 loop is CASIETGFNQPQHF. The CDR3 DNA reads as TGTGCCAGTATCGAAACAGGTTTCAATCAGCCCCAGCATTTT.

The V gene is TRBV2, the J gene TRBJ1-6, with D perhaps matching TRBD1 (6 bases). Trimming left V 5 bases short and J 0 bases short, with 8 bases between. This CDR3 comprises 15 residues. In germline, CDR1 is SNHLY, CDR2 FYNNEI. CDR3 region: CASSTGSSYNSPLHF. CDR3 nucleotide sequence: TGTGCCAGCAGTACAGGGAGCTCCTATAATTCACCCCTCCACTTT.

The chain has TRBV7-6 and TRBJ2-5; a possible D gene is TRBD1 (5 bases). The CDR3 length is 16 residues. V shed 5 bases and J shed 5 bases, with 21 bases lying between them. The V gene's germline CDR1 is SGHVS and CDR2 FNYEAQ. Written as DNA, the CDR3 is TGTGCCAGCAGCCAAATCGTCCCAACAGGCGTGGAGACCCAGTACTTC. Residues: CASSQIVPTGVETQYF.

V and J are TRBV7-9 and TRBJ2-5, with TRBD1 as a possible D gene (6 bases). There are 16 residues in the CDR3. Trimming pared 5 bases from V and 10 bases from J, leaving 26 bases between. Looked up from germline, CDR1 is SEHNR and CDR2 is FQNEAQ (reference sequence). In DNA form, the CDR3 reads TGTGCCAGCAGCACAGGGTTACAGGGTTCTGGTTCGGGCCAGTACTTC. Its protein is CASSTGLQGSGSGQYF.

This clone has only a few counts. This sequence joins TRBV28 and TRBJ1-3; D is unresolved. Trimming pared 4 bases from V and 0 bases from J, leaving 13 bases between. The CDR3 spans 16 residues. Germline CDR1 is MDHEN and CDR2 is SYDVKM. The CDR3 reads CASSSQGRPSGNTIYF. The CDR3 DNA reads as TGTGCCAGCAGTTCCCAAGGGAGACCCTCTGGAAACACCATATATTTT.

The CDR3 DNA is TGTGCCAGCAGGTTCCGGCCTAGCGGTCCCTACGAGCAGTACTTC. Encoded protein: CASRFRPSGPYEQYF. This chain uses TRBV7-9 with TRBJ2-7; 7 bases agree with TRBD2. The CDR3 covers 15 residues. Trimming removed 6 bases from V and 2 bases from J; junction bases left unmatched: 10. CDR1 and CDR2 from the germline V gene are SEHNR and FQNEAQ (reference sequence).

This chain joins TRBV5-8 and TRBJ1-1; 9 bases are shared with TRBD1. The CDR3 loop spans 20 amino acids. Germline loops: CDR1 SGHTS, CDR2 YDEGEE. With 2 bases clipped from V and 2 bases from J, the junction kept 19 bases outside the gene matches. DNA of the CDR3: TGTGCCAGCAGCTTTAATTGGGGCACAGGGGGCCTCTACCTCAACACTGAAGCTTTCTTT. Translation: CASSFNWGTGGLYLNTEAFF.

The chain carries TRBV15 and TRBJ2-2; TRBD2 is a possible D gene (5 bases). CDR1 is LNHNV and CDR2 is YYDKDF in the germline V gene (reference sequence). Trimming cost V 0 bases and J 1 base, with 6 bases left between them. The CDR3 runs to 15 residues. CDR3 amino acids: CATSRDRENTGELFF. CDR3 coding DNA: TGTGCCACCAGCAGAGATCGGGAGAACACCGGGGAGCTGTTTTTT.

The chain has TRBV18 and TRBJ1-2; D unclear. V lost 1 base and J 7 bases, leaving 16 bases between the germline ends. The CDR3 sequence is 15 residues long. Per germline, CDR1 KGHSH and CDR2 LQKENI. CDR3 nucleotides: TGTGCCAGCTCACCACAGGAGAGGCCCTGGCGTGGCTACACCTTC. Its protein is CASSPQERPWRGYTF.

This clone was found once. This chain uses TRBV18 with TRBJ1-5; D possibly corresponds to TRBD1 (5 bases). The CDR3 runs to 12 residues. Trimming took off 5 bases at V and 7 bases at J, with 9 bases between the two ends. The germline V gene has CDR1 KGHSH and CDR2 LQKENI. CDR3 in amino acids: CASSGGDQPQHF. CDR3 DNA sequence: TGTGCCAGCTCAGGGGGGGACCAGCCCCAGCATTTT.

This clone was counted once. Germline is not matched at one junction end, which may reflect a read error. The chain joins TRBV7-9 to TRBJ2-3; TRBD1 aligns across 9 bases. This CDR3 contains 11 residues. Germline assignment: CDR1 SEHNR and CDR2 FQNEAQ (reference sequence). The DNA of the CDR3 is TGTGCCAGCAGCTTACCGGGACAGGGAGATTTT. It yields the protein CASSLPGQGDF. The full variable domain, its missing parts supplied by reference TRBV7-9 and TRBJ2-3, is DTGVSQNPRHKITKRGQNVTFRCDPISEHNRLYWYRQTLGQGPEFLTYFQNEAQLEKSRLLSDRFSAERPKGSFSTLEIQRTEQGDSAMYLCASSLPGQGDFGPGTRLTVL.

The chain joins TRBV30 to TRBJ1-1; D is possibly TRBD1 (6 bases). Trimming left V 2 bases short and J 7 bases short, with 14 bases between. The germline V gene has CDR1 GTSNPN and CDR2 SVGIG (reference sequence). CDR3 size: 13 residues. The CDR3 sequence: CAWSKRGGVEAFF. CDR3 coding DNA: TGTGCCTGGAGTAAAAGGGGGGGCGTTGAAGCTTTCTTT.

This clone was seen a single time. The V and J genes are TRBV11-2 and TRBJ1-2, with TRBD1 matching over 9 bases. Germline V gives CDR1 SGHAT, CDR2 FQNNGV. The CDR3 is made up of 14 amino acids. V was clipped by 3 bases and J by 6 bases; unmatched bases: 5. The CDR3 loop is CASSLNRGQDGYTF. Written as DNA, the CDR3 is TGTGCCAGCAGCTTGAACAGGGGGCAGGATGGCTACACCTTC.